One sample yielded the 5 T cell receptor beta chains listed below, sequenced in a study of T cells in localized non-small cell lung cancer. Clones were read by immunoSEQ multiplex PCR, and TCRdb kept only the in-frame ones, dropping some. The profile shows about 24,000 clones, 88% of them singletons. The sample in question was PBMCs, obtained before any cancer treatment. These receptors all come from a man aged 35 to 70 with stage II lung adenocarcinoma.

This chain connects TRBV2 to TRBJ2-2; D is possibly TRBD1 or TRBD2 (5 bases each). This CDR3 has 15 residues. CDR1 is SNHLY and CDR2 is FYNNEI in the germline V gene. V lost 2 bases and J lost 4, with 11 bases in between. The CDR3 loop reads CASSEFGGTTGELFF. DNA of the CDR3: TGTGCCAGCAGTGAATTTGGTGGGACCACCGGGGAGCTGTTTTTT.

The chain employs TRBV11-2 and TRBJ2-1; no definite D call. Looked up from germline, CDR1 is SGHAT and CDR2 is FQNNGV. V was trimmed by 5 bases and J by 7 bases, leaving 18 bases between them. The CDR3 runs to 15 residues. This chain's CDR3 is CASSARPQVGNEQFF. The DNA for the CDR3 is TGTGCCAGCAGCGCCAGACCCCAAGTTGGAAATGAGCAGTTCTTC. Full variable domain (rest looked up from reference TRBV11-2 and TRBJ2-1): EAGVAQSPRYKIIEKRQSVAFWCNPISGHATLYWYQQILGQGPKLLIQFQNNGVVDDSQLPKDRFSAERLKGVDSTLKIQPAKLEDSAVYLCASSARPQVGNEQFFGPGTRLTVL.

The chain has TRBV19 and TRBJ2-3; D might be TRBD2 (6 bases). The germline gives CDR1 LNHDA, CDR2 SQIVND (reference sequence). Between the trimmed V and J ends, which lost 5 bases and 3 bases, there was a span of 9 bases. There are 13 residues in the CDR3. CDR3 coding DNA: TGTGCCAGTAGTTCGGGAGAAACAGATACGCAGTATTTT. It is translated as CASSSGETDTQYF.

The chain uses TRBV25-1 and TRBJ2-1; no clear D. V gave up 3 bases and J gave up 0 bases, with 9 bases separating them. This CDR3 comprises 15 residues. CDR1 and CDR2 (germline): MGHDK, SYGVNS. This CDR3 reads CASSDWQNSYNEQFF. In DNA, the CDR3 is TGTGCCAGCAGTGATTGGCAAAACTCCTACAATGAGCAGTTCTTC.

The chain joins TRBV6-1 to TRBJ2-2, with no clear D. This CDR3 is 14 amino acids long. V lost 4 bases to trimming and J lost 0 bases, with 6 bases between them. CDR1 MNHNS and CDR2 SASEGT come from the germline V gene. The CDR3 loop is CASSVFPNTGELFF. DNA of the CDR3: TGTGCCAGCAGTGTGTTTCCGAACACCGGGGAGCTGTTTTTT.